The T cell receptor (beta chain) under discussion was sequenced for a study of T-cell reconstitution after alpha-beta-depleted transplantation in children. CDR1 is SEHNR and CDR2 is FQNEAQ in the germline V gene (reference sequence). V lost 7 bases to trimming and J lost 7 bases, with 17 bases between them. The CDR3 totals 15 residues. The library targeted TCRbeta and was prepared with unique molecular identifiers. TCRdb analysed the PCR reads with MiXCR anew, one entry per CDR3 protein. The sample lists hundreds of thousands of distinct CDR3 sequences; about 15% were seen once. The genes are TRBV7-9 and TRBJ1-6; maybe TRBD1 (6 bases). The TCR comes from a human donor who donated a stem cell graft to a child with acute myeloid leukemia. The starting material was PBMCs from the stem cell graft donor, obtained from the stem cell graft. The CDR3 here is CASTQSQGINSPLHF. CDR3 DNA: TGTGCCAGCACCCAATCACAGGGAATCAATTCACCCCTCCACTTT.